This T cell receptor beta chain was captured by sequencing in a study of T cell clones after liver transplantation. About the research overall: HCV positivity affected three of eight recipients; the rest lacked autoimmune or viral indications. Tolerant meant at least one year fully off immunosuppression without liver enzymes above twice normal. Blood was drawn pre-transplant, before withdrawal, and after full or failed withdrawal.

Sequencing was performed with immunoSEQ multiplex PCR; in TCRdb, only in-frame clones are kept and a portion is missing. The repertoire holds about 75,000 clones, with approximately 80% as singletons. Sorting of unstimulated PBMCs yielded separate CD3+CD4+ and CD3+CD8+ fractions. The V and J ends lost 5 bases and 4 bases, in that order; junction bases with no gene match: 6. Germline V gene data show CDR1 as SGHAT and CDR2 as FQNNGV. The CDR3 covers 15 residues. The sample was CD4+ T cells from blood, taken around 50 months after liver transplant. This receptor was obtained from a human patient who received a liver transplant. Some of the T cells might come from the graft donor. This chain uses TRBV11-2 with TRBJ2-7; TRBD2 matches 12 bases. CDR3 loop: CASSATGTSGYEQYF. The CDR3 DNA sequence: TGTGCCAGCAGCGCAACCGGGACTAGCGGGTACGAGCAGTACTTC.